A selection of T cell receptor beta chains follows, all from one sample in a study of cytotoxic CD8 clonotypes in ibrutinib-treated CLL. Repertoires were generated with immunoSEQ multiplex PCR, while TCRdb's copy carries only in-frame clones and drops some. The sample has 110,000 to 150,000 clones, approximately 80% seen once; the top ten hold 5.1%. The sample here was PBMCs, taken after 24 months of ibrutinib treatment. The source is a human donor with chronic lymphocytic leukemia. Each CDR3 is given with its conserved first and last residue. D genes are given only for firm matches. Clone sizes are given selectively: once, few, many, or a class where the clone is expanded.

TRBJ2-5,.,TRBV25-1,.,CASGGTEPRGTQYF,TGTGCCAGCGGGGGGACAGAACCAAGAGGGACCCAGTACTTC
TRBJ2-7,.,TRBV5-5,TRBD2,CASSLGSGWASGSGGVEQYF,TGTGCCAGCAGCTTGGGTAGTGGTTGGGCTAGCGGGAGCGGCGGGGTCGAGCAGTACTTC
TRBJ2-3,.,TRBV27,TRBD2,CASSFGGGDTQYF,TGTGCCAGCAGTTTCGGGGGGGGCGATACGCAGTATTTT
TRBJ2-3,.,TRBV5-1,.,CASSLRQGTDTQYF,TGCGCCAGCAGCTTACGGCAGGGCACAGATACGCAGTATTTT
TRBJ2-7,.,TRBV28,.,CASSLWAGAARQYF,TGTGCCAGCAGTTTATGGGCAGGGGCCGCGCGGCAGTACTTC
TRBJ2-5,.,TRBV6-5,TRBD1,CASSYQDRGRETQYF,TGTGCCAGCAGTTACCAGGACAGGGGGAGGGAGACCCAGTACTTC
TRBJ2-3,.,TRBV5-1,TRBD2,CASSLSGSGDTQYF,TGCGCCAGCAGCCTTAGCGGGAGTGGGGATACGCAGTATTTT
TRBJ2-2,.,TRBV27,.,CASSQRGTTNTGELFF,TGTGCCAGCAGCCAGCGCGGGACAACGAACACCGGGGAGCTGTTTTTT
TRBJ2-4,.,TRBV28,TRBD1,CASSPSGQGRSKNIQYF,TGTGCCAGCAGTCCCTCCGGACAGGGAAGGTCCAAAAACATTCAGTACTTC
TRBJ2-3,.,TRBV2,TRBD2,CASGSGSADTQYF,TGTGCCAGCGGTAGCGGGAGCGCAGATACGCAGTATTTT
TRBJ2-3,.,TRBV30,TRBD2,CAWSIGTSGGGTDTQYF,TGTGCCTGGAGTATTGGGACTAGCGGGGGGGGCACAGATACGCAGTATTTT
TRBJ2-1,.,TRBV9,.,CASSSRPNEQFF,TGTGCCAGCAGCTCCCGACCCAATGAGCAGTTCTTC
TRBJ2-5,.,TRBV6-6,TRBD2,CASSYRGGGETQYF,TGTGCCAGCAGTTACCGGGGGGGCGGGGAGACCCAGTACTTC
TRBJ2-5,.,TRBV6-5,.,CASSPTGETQYF,TGTGCCAGCAGTCCCACTGGGGAGACCCAGTACTTC
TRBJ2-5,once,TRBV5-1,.,CASSLGQETQYF,TGCGCCAGCAGCTTGGGACAAGAGACCCAGTACTTC
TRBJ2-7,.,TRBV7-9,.,CASGYEQYF,TGTGCCAGCGGCTACGAGCAGTACTTC
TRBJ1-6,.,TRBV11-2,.,CASSLRRVNSPLHF,TGTGCCAGCAGCTTAAGGCGGGTGAATTCACCCCTCCACTTT
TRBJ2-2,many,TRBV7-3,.,CASSPPGTGELFF,TGTGCCAGCAGCCCCCCCGGGACCGGGGAGCTGTTTTTT
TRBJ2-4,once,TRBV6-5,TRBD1,CASSFRTGGGNIQYF,TGTGCCAGCAGTTTTCGGACAGGGGGAGGAAACATTCAGTACTTC
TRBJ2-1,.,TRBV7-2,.,CASSPRPGGNIYNEQFF,TGTGCCAGCAGCCCGAGACCGGGGGGCAATATCTACAATGAGCAGTTCTTC
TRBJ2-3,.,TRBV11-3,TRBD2,CASKAGGPHTDTQYF,TGTGCCAGCAAGGCGGGAGGACCACACACAGATACGCAGTATTTT
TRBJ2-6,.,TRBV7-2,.,CASRPGGSGANVLTF,TGTGCCAGCCGACCGGGCGGCTCTGGGGCCAACGTCCTGACTTTC